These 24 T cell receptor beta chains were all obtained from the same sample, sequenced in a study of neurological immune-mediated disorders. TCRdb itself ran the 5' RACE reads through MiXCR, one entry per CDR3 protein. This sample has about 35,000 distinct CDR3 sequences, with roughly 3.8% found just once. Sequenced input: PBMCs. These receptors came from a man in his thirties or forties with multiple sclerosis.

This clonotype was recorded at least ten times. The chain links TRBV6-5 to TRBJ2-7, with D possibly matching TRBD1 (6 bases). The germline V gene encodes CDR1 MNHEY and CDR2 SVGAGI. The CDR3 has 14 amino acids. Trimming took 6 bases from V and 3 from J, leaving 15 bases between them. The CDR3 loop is CASRKQGGVYEQYF. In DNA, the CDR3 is TGTGCCAGCAGGAAACAGGGTGGGGTCTACGAGCAGTACTTC.

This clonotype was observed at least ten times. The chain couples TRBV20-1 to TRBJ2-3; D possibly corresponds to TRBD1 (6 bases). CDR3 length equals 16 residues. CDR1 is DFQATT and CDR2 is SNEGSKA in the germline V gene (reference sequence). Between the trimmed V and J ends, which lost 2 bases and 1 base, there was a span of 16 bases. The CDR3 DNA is TGCAGTGCTAGAAATTGGGGGCAAGCGGGCACAGATACGCAGTATTTT. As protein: CSARNWGQAGTDTQYF.

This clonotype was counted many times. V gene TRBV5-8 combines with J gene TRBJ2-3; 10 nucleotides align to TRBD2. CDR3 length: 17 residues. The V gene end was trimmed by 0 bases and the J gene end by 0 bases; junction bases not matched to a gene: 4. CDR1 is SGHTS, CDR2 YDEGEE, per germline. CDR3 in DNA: TGTGCCAGCAGCTTGGCCCCGACTAGCGGGAGCACAGATACGCAGTATTTT. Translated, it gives CASSLAPTSGSTDTQYF.

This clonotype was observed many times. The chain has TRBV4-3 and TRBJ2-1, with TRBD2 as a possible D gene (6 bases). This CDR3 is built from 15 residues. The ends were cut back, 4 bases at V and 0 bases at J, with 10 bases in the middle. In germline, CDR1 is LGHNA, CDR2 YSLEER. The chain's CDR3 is CASSPVGGSYNEQFF. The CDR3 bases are TGCGCCAGCAGCCCGGTGGGGGGCTCCTACAATGAGCAGTTCTTC.

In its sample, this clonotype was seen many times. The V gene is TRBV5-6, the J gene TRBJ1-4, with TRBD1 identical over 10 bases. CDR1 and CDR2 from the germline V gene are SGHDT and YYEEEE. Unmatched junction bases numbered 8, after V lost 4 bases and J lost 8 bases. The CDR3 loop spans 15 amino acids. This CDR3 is CASSPAGQGEEKLFF. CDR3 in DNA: TGTGCCAGCAGCCCCGCCGGACAGGGGGAAGAAAAACTGTTTTTT.

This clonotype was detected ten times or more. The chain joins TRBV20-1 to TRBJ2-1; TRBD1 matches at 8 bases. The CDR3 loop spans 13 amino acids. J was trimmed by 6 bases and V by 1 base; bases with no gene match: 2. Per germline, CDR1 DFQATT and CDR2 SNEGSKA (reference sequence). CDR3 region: CSARARGPNEQFF. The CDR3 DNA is TGCAGTGCTAGAGCCAGGGGGCCCAATGAGCAGTTCTTC.

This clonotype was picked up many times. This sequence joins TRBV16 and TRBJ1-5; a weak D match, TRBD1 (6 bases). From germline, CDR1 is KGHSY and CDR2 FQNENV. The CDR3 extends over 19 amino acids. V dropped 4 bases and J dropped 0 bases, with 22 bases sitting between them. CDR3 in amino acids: CASSRETGYPFNSNQPQHF. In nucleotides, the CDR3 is TGTGCCAGCAGCCGGGAGACAGGATACCCGTTCAATAGCAATCAGCCCCAGCATTTT.

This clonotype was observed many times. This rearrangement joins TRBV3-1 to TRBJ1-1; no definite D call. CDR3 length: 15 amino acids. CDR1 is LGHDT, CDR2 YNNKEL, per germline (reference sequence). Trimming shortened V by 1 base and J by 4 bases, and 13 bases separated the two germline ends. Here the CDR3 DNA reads TGTGCCAGCAGCCAAGCCCAGGTACTCGCCACTGAAGCTTTCTTT. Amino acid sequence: CASSQAQVLATEAFF.

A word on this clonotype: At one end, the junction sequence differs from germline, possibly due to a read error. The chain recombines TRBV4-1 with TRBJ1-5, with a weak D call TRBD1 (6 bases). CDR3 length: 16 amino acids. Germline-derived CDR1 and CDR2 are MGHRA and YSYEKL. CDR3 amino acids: CASSQETGSFRQPKHF. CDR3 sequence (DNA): TGCGCCAGCAGCCAAGAAACAGGGAGCTTTCGTCAGCCCAAGCATTTT.

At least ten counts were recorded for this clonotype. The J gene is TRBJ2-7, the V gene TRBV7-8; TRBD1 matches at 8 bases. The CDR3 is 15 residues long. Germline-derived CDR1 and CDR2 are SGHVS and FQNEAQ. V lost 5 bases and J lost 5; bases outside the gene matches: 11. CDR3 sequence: CASSPRRTGWDEQYF. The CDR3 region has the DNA TGTGCCAGCAGCCCCCGAAGGACAGGGTGGGACGAGCAGTACTTC.

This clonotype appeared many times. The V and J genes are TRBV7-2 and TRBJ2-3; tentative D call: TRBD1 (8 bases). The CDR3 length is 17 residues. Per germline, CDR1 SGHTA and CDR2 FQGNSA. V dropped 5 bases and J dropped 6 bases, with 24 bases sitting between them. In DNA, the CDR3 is TGTGCCAGCAGCGAGCGACAGGGGAGGGGATACACTGATACGCAGTATTTT. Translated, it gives CASSERQGRGYTDTQYF.

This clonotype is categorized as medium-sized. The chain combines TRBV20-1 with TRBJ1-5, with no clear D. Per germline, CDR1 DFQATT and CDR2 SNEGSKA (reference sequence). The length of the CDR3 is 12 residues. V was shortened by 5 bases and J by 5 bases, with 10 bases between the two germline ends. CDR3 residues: CSAASTDQPQHF. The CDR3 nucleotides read TGCAGTGCTGCATCCACTGATCAGCCCCAGCATTTT.

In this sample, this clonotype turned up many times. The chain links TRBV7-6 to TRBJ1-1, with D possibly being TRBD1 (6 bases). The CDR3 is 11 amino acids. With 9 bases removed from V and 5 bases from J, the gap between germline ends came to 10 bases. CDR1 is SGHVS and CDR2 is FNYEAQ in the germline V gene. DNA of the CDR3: TGTGCCAGTGGGGGCGGGACTGAAGCTTTCTTT. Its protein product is CASGGGTEAFF. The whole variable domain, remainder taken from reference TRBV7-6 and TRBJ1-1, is GAGVSQSPRYKVTKRGQDVALRCDPISGHVSLYWYRQALGQGPEFLTYFNYEAQQDKSGLPNDRFSAERPEGSISTLTIQRTEQRDSAMYRCASGGGTEAFFGQGTRLTVV.

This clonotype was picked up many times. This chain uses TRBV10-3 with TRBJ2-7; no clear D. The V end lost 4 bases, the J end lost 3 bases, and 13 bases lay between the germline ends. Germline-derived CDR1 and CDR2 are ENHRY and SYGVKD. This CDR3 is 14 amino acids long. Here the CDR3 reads CAISGGSDLYEQYF. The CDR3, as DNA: TGTGCCATCAGTGGGGGTTCGGACCTCTACGAGCAGTACTTC.

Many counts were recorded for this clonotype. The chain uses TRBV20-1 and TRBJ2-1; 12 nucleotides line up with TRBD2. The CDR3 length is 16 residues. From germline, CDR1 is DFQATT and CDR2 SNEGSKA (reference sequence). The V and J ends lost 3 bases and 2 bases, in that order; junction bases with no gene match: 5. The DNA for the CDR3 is TGCAGTGCTAGCACTCTAGCGGGGGGGCCCTACAATGAGCAGTTCTTC. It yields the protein CSASTLAGGPYNEQFF.

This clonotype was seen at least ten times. CDR3 nucleotide sequence: TGTGCCAGCAGCTTATCGGCCGGGTATCAGCCCCAGCATTTT. As protein: CASSLSAGYQPQHF. V gene TRBV7-6 combines with J gene TRBJ1-5; D uncertain. The CDR3 is 14 amino acids. Germline CDR1 and CDR2: SGHVS and FNYEAQ. V gave up 2 bases and J gave up 5 bases, with 10 bases separating them.

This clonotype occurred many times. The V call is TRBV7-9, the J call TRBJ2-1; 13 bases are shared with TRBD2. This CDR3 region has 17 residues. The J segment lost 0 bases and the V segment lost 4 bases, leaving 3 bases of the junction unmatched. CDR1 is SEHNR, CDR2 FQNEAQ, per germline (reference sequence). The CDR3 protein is CASSWTSGGISYNEQFF. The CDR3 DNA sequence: TGTGCCAGCAGCTGGACTAGCGGGGGCATCTCCTACAATGAGCAGTTCTTC.

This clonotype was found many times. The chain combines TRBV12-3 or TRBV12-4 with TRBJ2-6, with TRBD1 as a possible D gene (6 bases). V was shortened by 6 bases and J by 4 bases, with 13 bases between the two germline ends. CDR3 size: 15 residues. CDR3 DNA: TGTGCCAGCAGGGCCACAGGGCCCGGGGCCAACGTCCTGACTTTC. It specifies CASRATGPGANVLTF.

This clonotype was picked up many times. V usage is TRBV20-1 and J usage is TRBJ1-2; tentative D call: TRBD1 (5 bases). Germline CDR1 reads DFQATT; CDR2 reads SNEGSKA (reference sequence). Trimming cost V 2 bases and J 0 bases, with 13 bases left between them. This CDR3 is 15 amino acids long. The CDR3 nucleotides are TGCAGTGCTAGACCGGACATAACCCCTAACTATGGCTACACCTTC. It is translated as CSARPDITPNYGYTF.

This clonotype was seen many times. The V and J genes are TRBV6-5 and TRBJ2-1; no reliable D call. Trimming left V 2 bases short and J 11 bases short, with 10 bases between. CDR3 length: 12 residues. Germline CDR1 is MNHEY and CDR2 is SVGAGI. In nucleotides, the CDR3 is TGTGCCAGCAGTTACGACGGATTACAGCAGTTCTTC. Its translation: CASSYDGLQQFF.

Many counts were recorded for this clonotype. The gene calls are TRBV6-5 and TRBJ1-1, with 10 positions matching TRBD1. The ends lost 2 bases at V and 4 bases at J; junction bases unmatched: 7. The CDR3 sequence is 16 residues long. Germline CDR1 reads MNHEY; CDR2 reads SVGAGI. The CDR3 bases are TGTGCCAGCAGTTACCTGCTGACAGGGGGCCGCACTGAAGCTTTCTTT. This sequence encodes CASSYLLTGGRTEAFF.

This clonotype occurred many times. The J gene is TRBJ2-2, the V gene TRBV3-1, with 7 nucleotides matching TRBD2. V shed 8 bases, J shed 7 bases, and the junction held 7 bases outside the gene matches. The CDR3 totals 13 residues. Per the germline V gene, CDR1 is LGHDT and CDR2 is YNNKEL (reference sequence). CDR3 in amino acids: CASRSGVGGELFF. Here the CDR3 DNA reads TGTGCCAGCCGAAGCGGGGTCGGCGGGGAGCTGTTTTTT.

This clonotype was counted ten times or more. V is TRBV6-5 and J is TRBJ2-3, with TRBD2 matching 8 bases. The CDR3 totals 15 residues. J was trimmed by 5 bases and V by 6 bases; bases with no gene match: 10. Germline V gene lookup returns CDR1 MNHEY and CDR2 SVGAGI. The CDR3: CASSAPGRVRDTQYF. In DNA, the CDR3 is TGTGCCAGCAGCGCCCCCGGGAGGGTGCGAGATACGCAGTATTTT.

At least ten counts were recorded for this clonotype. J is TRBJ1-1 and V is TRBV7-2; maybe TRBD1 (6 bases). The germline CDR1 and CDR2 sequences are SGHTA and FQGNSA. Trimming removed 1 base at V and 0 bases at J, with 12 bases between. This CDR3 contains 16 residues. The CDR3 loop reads CASSLVGGAMNTEAFF. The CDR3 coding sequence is TGTGCCAGCAGCTTAGTGGGGGGGGCGATGAACACTGAAGCTTTCTTT.